The clone carrying this T cell receptor beta chain was picked up many times. Its antigen remains unidentified. CDR1 is LGHNA and CDR2 is YSLEER in the germline V gene. The CDR3 extends over 14 amino acids. V was shortened by 4 bases and J by 8 bases, with 17 bases between the two germline ends. The entry originates in a study of breast tumors, draining lymph nodes, adjacent tissues. TCRdb re-analysed the multiplex PCR reads in MiXCR, keeping a single row per CDR3 protein. Of tens of thousands of distinct CDR3 sequences detected, approximately 45% appear once; the ten largest clones hold roughly 10%. Study observations and caveats: Tumor TCR diversity was below lymph nodes but above nontumor tissue. Luminal-like breast cancer showed significantly higher tumor–nontumor repertoire similarity than basal-like.

V gene TRBV4-3 combines with J gene TRBJ1-2; weak D call: TRBD1 (5 bases). Sample: breast tumor tissue. The source of this sequence is a female donor with breast cancer. Some clones in this sample may be carry-over from other donors' samples. The chain's CDR3 is CASSPTGPYGGYTF. CDR3 in DNA: TGCGCCAGCAGCCCTACGGGGCCTTATGGAGGCTACACCTTC.